This is a list of T cell receptor beta chains from one sample in a study of cytomegalovirus exposure and HLA in healthy donors. Some clones are missing from TCRdb's copy, which holds only in-frame ones; the method was immunoSEQ multiplex PCR. The sample holds about 86,000 clones, roughly 73% seen once. Material: PBMCs. The source of these receptors is a male donor in good health and CMV-seropositive. The CDR3 runs from the conserved cysteine through the conserved F or W. D genes are given only for firm matches. Rows give clone size only sometimes, using once, few, many, or a class for an expanded clone.

J: TRBJ1-4
V: TRBV21-1
D: .
size: .
DNA: TGTGCCAGCAACCCTCCGGGGGAAAAACTGTTTTTT
CDR3: CASNPPGEKLFF

J: TRBJ2-1
V: TRBV6-5
D: .
size: .
DNA: TGTGCCAGTAGCAGGGAATCGGGACACCCCGTTAAGCAGTTCTTC
CDR3: CASSRESGHPVKQFF

J: TRBJ2-7
V: TRBV29-1
D: TRBD1
size: .
DNA: TGCAGCGCCGCAAGACAGGGAGCCAGCTACGAGCAGTACTTC
CDR3: CSAARQGASYEQYF

J: TRBJ2-7
V: TRBV27
D: TRBD1
size: .
DNA: TGTGCCAGCAGCTACCTACAGGGGGACGAGCAGTACTTC
CDR3: CASSYLQGDEQYF

J: TRBJ2-5
V: TRBV4-2
D: TRBD2
size: .
DNA: TGTGCCAGCAGCCCCGAAGGAGGAGCGGGAGGTGGAGAGACCCAGTACTTC
CDR3: CASSPEGGAGGGETQYF

J: TRBJ2-5
V: TRBV5-4
D: .
size: .
DNA: TGTGCCAGCAGCTTGGCCACGGCAGGGGCCCGGGAGACCCAGTACTTC
CDR3: CASSLATAGARETQYF

J: TRBJ2-1
V: TRBV2
D: .
size: .
DNA: TGTGCCAGCAGCGATGGACAGAGCGCGGCCAGTGAGCAGTTCTTC
CDR3: CASSDGQSAASEQFF

J: TRBJ1-2
V: TRBV19
D: .
size: .
DNA: TGTGCCAGTAGTATGAAGAAGGGGACTAACTATGGCTACACCTTC
CDR3: CASSMKKGTNYGYTF

J: TRBJ2-5
V: TRBV5-6
D: TRBD1
size: .
DNA: TGTGCCAGCAGCTCGAGGCCCGGGACAGGGTCGCGAGAGACCCAGTACTTC
CDR3: CASSSRPGTGSRETQYF

J: TRBJ2-7
V: TRBV10-3
D: TRBD2
size: few
DNA: TGTGCCATCAGTGAGTCGACTGGCGGGAGCTCGGGCGAGCAGTACTTC
CDR3: CAISESTGGSSGEQYF

J: TRBJ2-2
V: TRBV5-1
D: .
size: .
DNA: TGCGCCAGCAGCTTGGACCCAGGGCTCACCGGGGAGCTGTTTTTT
CDR3: CASSLDPGLTGELFF

J: TRBJ2-7
V: TRBV27
D: .
size: .
DNA: TGTGCCAGCAGTTTAGCCCTAACTCAATACGAGCAGTACTTC
CDR3: CASSLALTQYEQYF

J: TRBJ2-2
V: TRBV10-3
D: TRBD2
size: .
DNA: TGTGCCATCAGGGGGAGCGGGAGGGCGACCGGGGAGCTGTTTTTT
CDR3: CAIRGSGRATGELFF